A selection of T cell receptor beta chains follows, all from one sample in a study of PD-1 and CTLA-4 blockade in melanoma. Produced via immunoSEQ multiplex PCR; TCRdb's table is partial and in-frame only. The sample carries 7,000 to 8,500 clones, 80% recorded once. Here the sequenced sample was CD8+ T cells from peripheral blood, taken before anti-PD-1 treatment. The origin of the receptors is a human donor with melanoma. Both conserved end residues are part of each CDR3. The order of the fields is clone size, V gene, D gene, J gene, CDR3 DNA, CDR3 protein. A D gene is named only where the DNA matches it firmly. Size tells how often a clone was seen (once, few, many) or the class of an expanded clone, and some rows leave it out.

NA,TRBV2,TRBD2,TRBJ2-7,TGTGCCAGCAGTGAAGAACTACTAGCGGGGGGTAGCTACGAGCAGTACTTC,CASSEELLAGGSYEQYF
NA,TRBV4-3,TRBD1,TRBJ2-7,TGCGCCAGCAGCCAAGAATGGGGACAGGGGGTGTACGAGCAGTACTTC,CASSQEWGQGVYEQYF
NA,TRBV6-1,NA,TRBJ1-6,TGTGCCAGCAGTGAAAGGATTTCACCCCTCCACTTT,CASSERISPLHF
NA,TRBV5-6,NA,TRBJ1-4,TGTGCCAGCAGCTTGGCCGGGGGAGGGATCGCAACTAATGAAAAACTGTTTTTT,CASSLAGGGIATNEKLFF
NA,TRBV12-3/TRBV12-4,NA,TRBJ2-5,TGTGCCAGCAGTTTCGGGCCTCTGGACCAGTACTTC,CASSFGPLDQYF
few,TRBV2,TRBD1,TRBJ2-7,TGTGCCAGCAGTGAAGGTGGTTGGACAGGACGGCGCGAGCAGTACTTC,CASSEGGWTGRREQYF
NA,TRBV12-5,TRBD2,TRBJ2-7,TGTGCTAGTGGTTTGGGGACTAGCTCCTACGAGCAGTACTTC,CASGLGTSSYEQYF
NA,TRBV9,NA,TRBJ1-1,TGTGCCAGCAGCGTAGTAGGAGGGAACACTGAAGCTTTCTTT,CASSVVGGNTEAFF
NA,TRBV10-2,NA,TRBJ1-1,TGCGCCAGCAGACTTACACCCATGAACACTGAAGCTTTCTTT,CASRLTPMNTEAFF
NA,TRBV24-1,NA,TRBJ2-7,TGTGCCACCAGTGATTTTGCGGGGCCGGGGGAGCAGTACTTC,CATSDFAGPGEQYF
NA,TRBV6-1,NA,TRBJ2-1,TGTGCCAGCAGTGGAGAGCGCGAGGGGCCCTACAATGAGCAGTTCTTC,CASSGEREGPYNEQFF
NA,TRBV29-1,NA,TRBJ1-2,TGCAGCGTTGAATCCGAGCGGGAACGAACTAACTATGGCTACACCTTC,CSVESERERTNYGYTF
NA,TRBV19,NA,TRBJ1-5,TGTGCCAGTAGCCTGGGGGTGTGGGAGCCCCAGCATTTT,CASSLGVWEPQHF
few,TRBV29-1,NA,TRBJ2-7,TGCAGCGTTGAAGATCTTGGCTACGAGCAGTACTTC,CSVEDLGYEQYF
NA,TRBV13,NA,TRBJ1-2,TGTGCCAGCAGCTTAATCCCCCTGGAAGATGGCTACACCTTC,CASSLIPLEDGYTF
NA,TRBV4-1,NA,TRBJ2-2,TGCGCCAGCAGCCGAACGGGCCTAGGGACCGGGGAGCTGTTTTTT,CASSRTGLGTGELFF
NA,TRBV4-1,NA,TRBJ2-6,TGCGCCAGCAGCCAAGATGTGAGAGTAACCGGGGCCAACGTCCTGACTTTC,CASSQDVRVTGANVLTF
NA,TRBV4-3,TRBD2,TRBJ2-5,TGCGCCAGCAGCCGAGGACTAGCGGGGGGTGAGACCCAGTACTTC,CASSRGLAGGETQYF
NA,TRBV6-5,NA,TRBJ2-2,TGTGCCAGCAGTTACACCAGGGTGACCGGGGAGCTGTTTTTT,CASSYTRVTGELFF
NA,TRBV10-2,NA,TRBJ2-4,TGCGCCAGCAGTGAGAACGATTTGAACATTCAGTACTTC,CASSENDLNIQYF
NA,TRBV6-5,NA,TRBJ1-1,TGTGCCAGCAGTTTGGGCAGGAACACTGAAGCTTTCTTT,CASSLGRNTEAFF
NA,TRBV5-1,TRBD1,TRBJ2-7,TGCGCCAGCAGCCCCATGGGGGACAGGGTTTACGAGCAGTACTTC,CASSPMGDRVYEQYF
NA,TRBV5-1,NA,TRBJ2-1,TGCGCCAGCAGCTTGTTAGGGCCCTACAATGAGCAGTTCTTC,CASSLLGPYNEQFF
NA,TRBV7-8,NA,TRBJ2-5,TGTGCCAGCAGCCCACAAGAGACCCAGTACTTC,CASSPQETQYF
few,TRBV7-9,TRBD1,TRBJ2-1,TGTGCCAGCAGCTCCCCGGGACAGGGAAAGAATGAGCAGTTCTTC,CASSSPGQGKNEQFF
NA,TRBV13,NA,TRBJ1-5,TGTGCCAGCAGCTTAGGCCTGGGGGGGGCGGGTCAGCCCCAGCATTTT,CASSLGLGGAGQPQHF